This T cell receptor beta chain was obtained from a study of Ad26.COV2.S vaccination and SARS-CoV-2 variants. The wider study: A COV1001 Ad26.COV2.S trial-arm participant provided the sample. Recipients of Ad26.COV2.S got it intramuscularly, once or twice 56 days apart.

Noted treatment: 19 received Ad26.COV2.S at low or high dose, single or two shots; about 5 received placebo; per-sample allocation not given. All samples were drawn on day 63, counting from the first vaccine or placebo injection. Libraries were prepared by immunoSEQ multiplex PCR; TCRdb keeps only in-frame clonotypes and omits some of them. The sample has over 400,000 clones; about 90% are singletons. Germline V lookup: CDR1 MDHEN, CDR2 SYDVKM. The V and J ends lost 6 bases and 2 bases respectively, with 14 bases between them. The CDR3 has 14 amino acids. Sample: peripheral blood, taken in a trial of Ad26.COV2.S vaccine versus placebo. The J gene is TRBJ2-7, the V gene TRBV28; tentative D call: TRBD1 (6 bases). This clonotype originated in a person between 18 and 59 years old who received the Ad26.COV2.S COVID-19 vaccine or a placebo. The CDR3 spells CASRSTGQPYEQYF. Written as DNA, the CDR3 is TGTGCCAGCAGGAGCACGGGACAACCCTACGAGCAGTACTTC.